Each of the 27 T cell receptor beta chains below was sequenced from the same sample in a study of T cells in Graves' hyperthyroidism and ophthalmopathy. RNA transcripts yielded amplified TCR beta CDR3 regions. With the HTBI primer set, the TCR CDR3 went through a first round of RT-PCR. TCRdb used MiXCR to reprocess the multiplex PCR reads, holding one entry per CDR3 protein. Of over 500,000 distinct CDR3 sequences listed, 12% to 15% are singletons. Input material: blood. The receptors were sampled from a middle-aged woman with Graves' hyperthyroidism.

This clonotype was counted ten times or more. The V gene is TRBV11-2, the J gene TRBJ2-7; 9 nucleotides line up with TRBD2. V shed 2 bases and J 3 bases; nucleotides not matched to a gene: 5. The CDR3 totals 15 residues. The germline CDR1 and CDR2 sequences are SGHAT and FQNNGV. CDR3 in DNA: TGTGCCAGCAGCTTATTGCCTAGCGGGATCTACGAGCAGTACTTC. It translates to CASSLLPSGIYEQYF.

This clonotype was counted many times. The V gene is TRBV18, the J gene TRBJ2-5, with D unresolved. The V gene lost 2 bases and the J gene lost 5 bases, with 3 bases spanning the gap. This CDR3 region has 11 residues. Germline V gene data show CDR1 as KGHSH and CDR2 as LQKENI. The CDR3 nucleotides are TGTGCCAGCTCACCAAAGGAGACCCAGTACTTC. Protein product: CASSPKETQYF.

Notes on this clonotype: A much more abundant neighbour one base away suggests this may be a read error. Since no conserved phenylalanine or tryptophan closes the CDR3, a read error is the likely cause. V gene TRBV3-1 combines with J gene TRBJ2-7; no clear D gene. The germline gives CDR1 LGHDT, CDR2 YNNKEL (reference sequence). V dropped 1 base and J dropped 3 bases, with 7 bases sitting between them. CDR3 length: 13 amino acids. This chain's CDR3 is CASSQGLIYEQYI. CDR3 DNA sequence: TGTGCCAGCAGCCAAGGGTTAATCTACGAGCAGTACATC.

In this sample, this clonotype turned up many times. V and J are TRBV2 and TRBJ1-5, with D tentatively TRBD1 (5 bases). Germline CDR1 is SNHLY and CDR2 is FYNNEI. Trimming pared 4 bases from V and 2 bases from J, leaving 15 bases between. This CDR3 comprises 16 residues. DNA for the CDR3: TGTGCCAGCAGTGCCTCCGGGACTAAGGGCAATCAGCCCCAGCATTTT. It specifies CASSASGTKGNQPQHF. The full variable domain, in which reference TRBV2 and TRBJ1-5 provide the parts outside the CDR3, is EPEVTQTPSHQVTQMGQEVILRCVPISNHLYFYWYRQILGQKVEFLVSFYNNEISEKSEIFDDQFSVERPDGSNFTLKIRSTKLEDSAMYFCASSASGTKGNQPQHFGDGTRLSIL.

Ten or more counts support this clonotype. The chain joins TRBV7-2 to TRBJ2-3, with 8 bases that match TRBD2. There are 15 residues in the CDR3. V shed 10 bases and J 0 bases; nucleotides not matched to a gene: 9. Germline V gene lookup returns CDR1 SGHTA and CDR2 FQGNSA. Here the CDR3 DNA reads TGTGCCACGACTACTAGCGGCTCTAGCACAGATACGCAGTATTTT. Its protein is CATTTSGSSTDTQYF.

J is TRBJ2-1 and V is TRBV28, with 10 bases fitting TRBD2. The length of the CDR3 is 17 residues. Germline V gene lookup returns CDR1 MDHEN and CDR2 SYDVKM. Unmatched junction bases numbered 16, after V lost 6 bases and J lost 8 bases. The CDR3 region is CASSQEASGSQSHEQFF. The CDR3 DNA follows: TGTGCCAGCAGCCAAGAGGCTAGCGGGAGTCAGTCCCATGAGCAGTTCTTC.

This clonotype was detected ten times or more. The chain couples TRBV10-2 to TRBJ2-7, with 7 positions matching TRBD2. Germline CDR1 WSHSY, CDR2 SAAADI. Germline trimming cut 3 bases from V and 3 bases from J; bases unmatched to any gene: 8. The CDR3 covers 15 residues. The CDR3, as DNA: TGCGCCAGCAGTGACTTCGGGAGGATTGTCTACGAGCAGTACTTC. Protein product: CASSDFGRIVYEQYF.

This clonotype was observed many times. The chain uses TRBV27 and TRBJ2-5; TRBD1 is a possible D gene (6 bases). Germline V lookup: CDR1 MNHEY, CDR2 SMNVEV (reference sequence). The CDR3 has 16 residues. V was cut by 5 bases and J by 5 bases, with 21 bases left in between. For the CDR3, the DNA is TGTGCCAGCAGTCCCCTAGACAGGTTCCACTGGGAGACCCAGTACTTC. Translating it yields CASSPLDRFHWETQYF.

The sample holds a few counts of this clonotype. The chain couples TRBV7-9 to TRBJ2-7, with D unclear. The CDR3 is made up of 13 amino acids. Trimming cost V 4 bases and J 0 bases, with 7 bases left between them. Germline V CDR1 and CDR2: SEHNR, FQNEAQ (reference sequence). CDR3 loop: CASSSLTSYEQYF. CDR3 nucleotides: TGTGCCAGCAGCTCCCTGACCTCCTACGAGCAGTACTTC.

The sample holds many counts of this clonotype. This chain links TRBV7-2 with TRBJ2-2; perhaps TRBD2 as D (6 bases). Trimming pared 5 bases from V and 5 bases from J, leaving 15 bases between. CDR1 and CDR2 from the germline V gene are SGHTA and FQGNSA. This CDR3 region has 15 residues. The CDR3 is CASSVRDSYTGELFF. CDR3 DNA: TGTGCCAGCAGCGTCCGGGACTCGTATACCGGGGAGCTGTTTTTT. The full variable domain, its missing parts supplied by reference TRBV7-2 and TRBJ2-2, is GAGVSQSPSNKVTEKGKDVELRCDPISGHTALYWYRQSLGQGLEFLIYFQGNSAPDKSGLPSDRFSAERTGGSVSTLTIQRTQQEDSAVYLCASSVRDSYTGELFFGEGSRLTVL.

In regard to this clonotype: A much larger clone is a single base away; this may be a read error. The CDR3 bases are TGTGCCATCAGCTTGGAAGGGGTCGGGGCCAACGTCCTGACTTTC. This sequence encodes CAISLEGVGANVLTF. V is TRBV5-8 and J is TRBJ2-6; a possible D gene is TRBD1 (5 bases). CDR1 and CDR2 (germline): SGHTS, YDEGEE. The length of the CDR3 is 15 residues.

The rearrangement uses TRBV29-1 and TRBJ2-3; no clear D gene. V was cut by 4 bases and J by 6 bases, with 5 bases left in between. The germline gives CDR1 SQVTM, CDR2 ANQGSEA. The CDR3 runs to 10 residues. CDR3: CSVGPDTQYF. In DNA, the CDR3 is TGCAGCGTTGGCCCCGATACGCAGTATTTT.

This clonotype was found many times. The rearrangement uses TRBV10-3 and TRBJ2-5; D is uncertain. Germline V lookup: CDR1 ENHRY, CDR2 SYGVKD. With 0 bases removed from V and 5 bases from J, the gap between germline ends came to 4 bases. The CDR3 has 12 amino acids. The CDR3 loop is CAISESRETQYF. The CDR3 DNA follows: TGTGCCATCAGTGAGTCAAGGGAGACCCAGTACTTC.

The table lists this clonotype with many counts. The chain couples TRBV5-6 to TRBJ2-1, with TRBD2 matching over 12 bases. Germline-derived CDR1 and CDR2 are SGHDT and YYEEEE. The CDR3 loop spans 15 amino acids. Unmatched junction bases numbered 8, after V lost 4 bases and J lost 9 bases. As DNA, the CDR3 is TGTGCCAGCAGCCAGGGACTAGCGGGCGGAAGTGAGCAGTTCTTC. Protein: CASSQGLAGGSEQFF.

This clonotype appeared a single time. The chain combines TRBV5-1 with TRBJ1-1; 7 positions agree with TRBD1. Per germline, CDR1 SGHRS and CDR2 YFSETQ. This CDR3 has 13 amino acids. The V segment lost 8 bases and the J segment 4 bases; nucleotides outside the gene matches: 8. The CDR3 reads CASRGTVSTEAFF. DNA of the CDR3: TGCGCCAGTAGAGGGACAGTCAGCACTGAAGCTTTCTTT.

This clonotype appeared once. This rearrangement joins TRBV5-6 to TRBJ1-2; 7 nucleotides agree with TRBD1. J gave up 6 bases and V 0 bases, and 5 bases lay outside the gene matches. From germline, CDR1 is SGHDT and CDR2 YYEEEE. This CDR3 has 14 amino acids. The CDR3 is CASSLGDSANGYTF. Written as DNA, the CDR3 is TGTGCCAGCAGCTTGGGGGACAGTGCGAATGGCTACACCTTC.

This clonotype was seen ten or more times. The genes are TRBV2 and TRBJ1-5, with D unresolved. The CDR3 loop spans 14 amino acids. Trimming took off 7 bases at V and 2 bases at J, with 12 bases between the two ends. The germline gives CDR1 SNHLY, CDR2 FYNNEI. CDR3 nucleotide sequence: TGTGCCAGCACCGGGCGTGGGGGCAATCAGCCCCAGCATTTT. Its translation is CASTGRGGNQPQHF.

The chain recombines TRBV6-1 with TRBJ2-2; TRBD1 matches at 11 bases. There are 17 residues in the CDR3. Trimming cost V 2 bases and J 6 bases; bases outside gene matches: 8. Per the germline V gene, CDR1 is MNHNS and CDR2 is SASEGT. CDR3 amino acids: CASSEFGQGALSGELFF. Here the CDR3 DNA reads TGTGCCAGCAGTGAATTCGGACAGGGGGCTTTATCCGGGGAGCTGTTTTTT.

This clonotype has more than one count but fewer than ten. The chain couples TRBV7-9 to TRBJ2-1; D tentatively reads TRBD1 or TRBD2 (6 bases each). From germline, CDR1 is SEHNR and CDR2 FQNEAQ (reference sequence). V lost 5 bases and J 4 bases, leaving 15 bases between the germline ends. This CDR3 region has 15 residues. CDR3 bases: TGTGCCAGCAGCCTAGGGAGAGGGGGGTACAATGAGCAGTTCTTC. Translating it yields CASSLGRGGYNEQFF.

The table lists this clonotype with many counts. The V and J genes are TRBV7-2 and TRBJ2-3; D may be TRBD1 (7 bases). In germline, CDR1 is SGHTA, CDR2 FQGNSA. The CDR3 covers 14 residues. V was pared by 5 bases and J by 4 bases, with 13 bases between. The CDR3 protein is CASSKGRGADTQYF. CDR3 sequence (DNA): TGTGCCAGCAGCAAGGGCAGGGGGGCAGATACGCAGTATTTT.

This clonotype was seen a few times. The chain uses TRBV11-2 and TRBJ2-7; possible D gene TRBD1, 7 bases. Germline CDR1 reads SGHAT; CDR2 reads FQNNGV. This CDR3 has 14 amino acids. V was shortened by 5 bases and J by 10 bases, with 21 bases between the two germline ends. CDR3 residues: CASSHIPGGTEQYF. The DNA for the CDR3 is TGTGCCAGCAGCCACATCCCTGGGGGGACAGAACAGTACTTC.

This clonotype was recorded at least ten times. The CDR3 sequence: CASSSTSGARETQYF. The CDR3 DNA reads as TGTGCCAGCAGCTCCACTAGCGGGGCAAGAGAGACCCAGTACTTC. The chain uses TRBV11-3 and TRBJ2-5; 10 nucleotides agree with TRBD2. This CDR3 region has 15 residues. Unmatched junction bases numbered 6, after V lost 4 bases and J lost 4 bases. Germline V gene sequence: CDR1 SGHNT, CDR2 YENEEA.

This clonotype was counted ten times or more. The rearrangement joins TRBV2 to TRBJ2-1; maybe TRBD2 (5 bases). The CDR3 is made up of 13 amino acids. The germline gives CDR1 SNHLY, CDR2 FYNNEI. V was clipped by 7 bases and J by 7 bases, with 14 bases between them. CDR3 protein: CASKLGQGNEQFF. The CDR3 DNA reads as TGTGCCAGCAAACTAGGTCAAGGGAATGAGCAGTTCTTC.

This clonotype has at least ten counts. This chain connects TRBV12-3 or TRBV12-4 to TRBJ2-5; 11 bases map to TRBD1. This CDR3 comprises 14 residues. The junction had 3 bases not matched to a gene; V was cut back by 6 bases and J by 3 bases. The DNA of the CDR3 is TGTGCCAGCAGCATGGGACAGGGGGAAGAGACCCAGTACTTC. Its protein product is CASSMGQGEETQYF.

The CDR3 reads CASLRAGVLEQFF. The CDR3 bases are TGTGCCAGCCTGCGAGCGGGCGTACTTGAGCAGTTCTTC. The rearrangement uses TRBV6-2 or TRBV6-3 and TRBJ2-1, with D tentatively TRBD2 (6 bases). Germline V gene data show CDR1 as MNHEY and CDR2 as SVGEGT. The CDR3 is made up of 13 amino acids. The V and J ends lost 8 bases and 9 bases respectively, with 17 bases between them.

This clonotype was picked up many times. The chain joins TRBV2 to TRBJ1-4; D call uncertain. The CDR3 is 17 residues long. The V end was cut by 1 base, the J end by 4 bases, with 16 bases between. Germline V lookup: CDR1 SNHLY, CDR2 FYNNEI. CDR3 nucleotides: TGTGCCAGCAGTGAAGATAGGTCGGTCTCGGGTAATGAAAAACTGTTTTTT. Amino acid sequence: CASSEDRSVSGNEKLFF.

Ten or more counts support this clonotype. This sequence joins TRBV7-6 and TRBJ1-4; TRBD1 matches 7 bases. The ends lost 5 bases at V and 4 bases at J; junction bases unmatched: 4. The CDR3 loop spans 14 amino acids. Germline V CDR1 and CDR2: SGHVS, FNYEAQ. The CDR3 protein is CASSDRDSNEKLFF. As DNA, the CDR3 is TGTGCCAGCAGCGACCGGGACAGTAATGAAAAACTGTTTTTT.